This T cell receptor beta chain was captured in a study of blood T cell repertoires in COVID-19. On the study more broadly: Samples came from the United States, Italy and Spain, spanning acute and convalescent COVID-19. Nucleic acid was either cDNA or gDNA, and it came from T cells, B-cell-depleted T cells, or PBMCs.

CDR1 and CDR2 (germline): LGHNA, YSLEER. Trimming removed 1 base from V and 3 bases from J; junction bases left unmatched: 16. The CDR3 consists of 19 residues. Original processing notes: Amplifying reference gene primers gave estimates of nucleated cell counts. Produced via immunoSEQ multiplex PCR; TCRdb's table is partial and in-frame only. D and trimming were read from the DNA, whereas the V and J calls and clone size are those reported in that table. The data hold nearly 95,000 clones, with around 87% observed a single time. The receptor was derived from a woman of 80 years or more with acute or convalescent COVID-19. The sequencing sample was made of peripheral blood. The V call is TRBV4-3, the J call TRBJ1-2; TRBD1 aligns across 8 bases. The CDR3 reads CASSQVLAGAGGTDYGYTF. Written as DNA, the CDR3 is TGCGCCAGCAGCCAAGTACTCGCCGGGGCAGGGGGCACGGACTATGGCTACACCTTC.